The clone carrying this T cell receptor (beta chain) was detected only a few times. After removal of 4 bases from V and 9 bases from J, the junction contained 6 bases not matched to a gene. The germline gives CDR1 SGDLS, CDR2 YYNGEE. The CDR3 covers 13 residues. With 60 Vbeta and 13 Jbeta primers, the PCR was carried out. Libraries were prepared by immunoSEQ multiplex PCR; TCRdb keeps only in-frame clonotypes and omits some of them. The sample has some 120,000 clones; 9.5% are singletons. This specimen comes from a study of cytomegalovirus exposure and HLA in healthy donors. The sequence derives from a man aged 30 to 39 in good health and CMV-seronegative. V and J are TRBV9 and TRBJ2-1, with TRBD2 identical over 8 bases. Source material: PBMCs. For the CDR3, the DNA is TGTGCCAGCAGCTTTCTAGCGGGCGTTGAGCAGTTCTTC. Translation: CASSFLAGVEQFF.